Presented here are 30 T cell receptor beta chains from one specimen sequenced in a study of cytomegalovirus exposure and HLA in healthy donors. With 60 Vbeta and 13 Jbeta primers, the PCR was carried out. Clones were read by immunoSEQ multiplex PCR, and TCRdb kept only the in-frame ones, dropping some. Of over 60,000 clones in the sample, around 79% are singletons; the top ten hold roughly 7.4%. The sequencing input was PBMCs. These receptors were collected from a woman under 40 in good health and CMV-seropositive.

This clone was counted between two and nine times. The rearrangement uses TRBV15 and TRBJ1-1, with D possibly being TRBD1 (5 bases). V was trimmed by 0 bases and J by 0 bases, leaving 8 bases between them. Looked up from germline, CDR1 is LNHNV and CDR2 is YYDKDF (reference sequence). The CDR3 extends over 15 amino acids. DNA of the CDR3: TGTGCCACCAGCAGAGATAGGACAATGAACACTGAAGCTTTCTTT. It specifies CATSRDRTMNTEAFF.

The chain links TRBV11-2 to TRBJ2-1; 8 bases map to TRBD2. V shed 4 bases and J 0 bases; nucleotides not matched to a gene: 5. CDR3 size: 16 residues. CDR1 and CDR2 from the germline V gene are SGHAT and FQNNGV. The DNA for the CDR3 is TGTGCCAGCAGCTCCATAGCGGGAAGCTCCTACAATGAGCAGTTCTTC. Its protein product is CASSSIAGSSYNEQFF.

The chain carries TRBV9 and TRBJ2-1; the match to TRBD1 covers 7 bases. The V segment lost 4 bases and the J segment 1 base; nucleotides outside the gene matches: 5. CDR1 is SGDLS and CDR2 is YYNGEE in the germline V gene. The CDR3 sequence is 15 residues long. CDR3 amino acids: CASSPRTGSYNEQFF. CDR3 DNA sequence: TGTGCCAGCAGCCCTCGGACAGGTTCCTACAATGAGCAGTTCTTC.

This rearrangement joins TRBV29-1 to TRBJ2-5; 9 bases match TRBD1. This CDR3 is 13 amino acids long. Germline-derived CDR1 and CDR2 are SQVTM and ANQGSEA. J gave up 4 bases and V 7 bases, and 7 bases lay outside the gene matches. The CDR3 DNA is TGCAGCGCACTACAGGGGGCAGGAGAGACCCAGTACTTC. This translates into CSALQGAGETQYF.

This sequence joins TRBV2 and TRBJ2-1, with TRBD1 as a possible D gene (5 bases). The CDR3 covers 11 residues. The V end lost 6 bases, the J end lost 7 bases, and 7 bases lay between the germline ends. The germline gives CDR1 SNHLY, CDR2 FYNNEI. CDR3 protein: CASRGRNEQFF. DNA for the CDR3: TGTGCCAGCAGGGGGCGAAATGAGCAGTTCTTC.

The chain joins TRBV2 to TRBJ1-1, with D hard to call. The CDR3 runs 13 residues. Germline-derived CDR1 and CDR2 are SNHLY and FYNNEI. V lost 5 bases to trimming and J lost 1 base, with 8 bases between them. CDR3 region: CASSSLRNTEAFF. CDR3 DNA: TGTGCCAGCAGTAGCCTGCGGAACACTGAAGCTTTCTTT.

The chain couples TRBV28 to TRBJ1-5; 7 bases are a match to TRBD1. CDR1 is MDHEN, CDR2 SYDVKM, per germline. V lost 7 bases to trimming and J lost 9 bases; unmatched junction nucleotides: 9. This CDR3 has 13 amino acids. CDR3 in DNA: TGTGCCAGCACCACAGGGGACCCATTGCCCCAGCATTTT. This translates into CASTTGDPLPQHF. Together with reference TRBV28 and TRBJ1-5, the CDR3 gives the full variable domain: DVKVTQSSRYLVKRTGEKVFLECVQDMDHENMFWYRQDPGLGLRLIYFSYDVKMKEKGDIPEGYSVSREKKERFSLILESASTNQTSMYLCASTTGDPLPQHFGDGTRLSIL.

J is TRBJ2-7 and V is TRBV5-1; 7 bases fit TRBD1. Germline values: CDR1 SGHRS, CDR2 YFSETQ. V lost 4 bases to trimming and J lost 5 bases; unmatched junction nucleotides: 9. There are 14 residues in the CDR3. The CDR3 region is CASSLQGGVNEQYF. The CDR3 nucleotides are TGCGCCAGCAGCCTCCAAGGGGGCGTCAACGAGCAGTACTTC.

This chain's CDR3 is CASSESSASGSTDTQYF. The CDR3 bases are TGCGCCAGCAGTGAGTCGTCGGCTAGCGGGAGCACAGATACGCAGTATTTT. The chain is built from TRBV10-1 and TRBJ2-3, with 8 bases fitting TRBD2. The CDR3 loop spans 17 amino acids. J lost 0 bases, V lost 0 bases, and 5 bases had no gene match. CDR1 and CDR2 (germline): WNHNN, SYGVQD (reference sequence).

V is TRBV6-5 and J is TRBJ1-1; TRBD1 matches 7 bases. The CDR3 has 15 residues. CDR1 MNHEY and CDR2 SVGAGI come from the germline V gene. The junction had 6 bases not matched to a gene; V was cut back by 0 bases and J by 5 bases. The CDR3 nucleotides are TGTGCCAGCAGTTACTCTGAGACAGGGAATACTGAAGCTTTCTTT. The encoded protein is CASSYSETGNTEAFF.

V usage is TRBV11-3 and J usage is TRBJ2-1; 10 bases fit TRBD1. The germline gives CDR1 SGHNT, CDR2 YENEEA. The CDR3 length is 15 residues. Trimming removed 3 bases from V and 6 bases from J; junction bases left unmatched: 5. CDR3 in amino acids: CASSFGTGEGNEQFF. CDR3 sequence (DNA): TGTGCCAGCAGCTTCGGGACAGGGGAGGGCAATGAGCAGTTCTTC.

This clone came up a few times. The CDR3 nucleotides read TGTGCCAGCAGCCTAAGGGACTTTAATTCACCCCTCCACTTT. Protein: CASSLRDFNSPLHF. The V call is TRBV5-4, the J call TRBJ1-6, with D perhaps matching TRBD1 (5 bases). The length of the CDR3 is 14 residues. Germline V lookup: CDR1 SGHNT, CDR2 YYREEE (reference sequence). Trimming took off 4 bases at V and 6 bases at J, with 11 bases between the two ends.

J is TRBJ1-2 and V is TRBV5-1; 8 bases align to TRBD1. The trim removed 0 bases at V and 5 bases at J, leaving 6 bases unmatched. The CDR3 has 15 residues. The germline CDR1 and CDR2 sequences are SGHRS and YFSETQ. CDR3 residues: CASSLVLTGEYGYTF. The CDR3 DNA reads as TGCGCCAGCAGCTTGGTCTTGACAGGGGAATATGGCTACACCTTC. The whole variable domain, remainder taken from reference TRBV5-1 and TRBJ1-2, is KAGVTQTPRYLIKTRGQQVTLSCSPISGHRSVSWYQQTPGQGLQFLFEYFSETQRNKGNFPGRFSGRQFSNSRSEMNVSTLELGDSALYLCASSLVLTGEYGYTFGSGTRLTVV.

This clone is classed as medium-sized. The rearrangement links TRBV10-3 to TRBJ1-1, with unresolved D. V was cut by 0 bases and J by 1 base, with 12 bases left in between. Germline V CDR1 and CDR2: ENHRY, SYGVKD. This CDR3 has 16 amino acids. The CDR3 DNA is TGTGCCATCAGTGAGTCGAGCAGGCTTAAGAACACTGAAGCTTTCTTT. It codes for CAISESSRLKNTEAFF.

The J gene is TRBJ2-3, the V gene TRBV7-9; perhaps TRBD1 as D (5 bases). CDR3 length: 17 amino acids. Germline V gene sequence: CDR1 SEHNR, CDR2 FQNEAQ (reference sequence). Trimming removed 3 bases at V and 0 bases at J, with 16 bases between. This CDR3 is CASSFEGVRPSTDTQYF. The DNA for the CDR3 is TGTGCCAGCAGCTTTGAAGGGGTCCGACCTAGCACAGATACGCAGTATTTT.

This clone was recorded a few times. The chain employs TRBV15 and TRBJ1-6, with a tentative D call TRBD1 (6 bases). The CDR3 extends over 14 amino acids. Germline V gene lookup returns CDR1 LNHNV and CDR2 YYDKDF (reference sequence). Trimming took 0 bases from V and 9 from J, leaving 9 bases between them. The CDR3 region is CATSRDRGRSPLHF. Written as DNA, the CDR3 is TGTGCCACCAGCAGAGACAGGGGACGTTCACCCCTCCACTTT.

The gene calls are TRBV28 and TRBJ2-5, with TRBD2 matching over 10 bases. There are 14 residues in the CDR3. V lost 7 bases and J lost 4; bases outside the gene matches: 6. Germline CDR1 is MDHEN and CDR2 is SYDVKM. CDR3 coding DNA: TGTGCCAGCATCGCTAGCGGGAGTTTAGAGACCCAGTACTTC. Translation gives CASIASGSLETQYF.

CDR3 amino acids: CASSSLAAGSYNEQFF. Written as DNA, the CDR3 is TGTGCCAGCAGTTCCTTAGCCGCGGGCTCCTACAATGAGCAGTTCTTC. The chain is built from TRBV27 and TRBJ2-1; weak D call: TRBD2 (5 bases). With 4 bases removed from V and 0 bases from J, the gap between germline ends came to 13 bases. Germline V gene sequence: CDR1 MNHEY, CDR2 SMNVEV (reference sequence). This CDR3 has 16 amino acids.

The V and J genes are TRBV27 and TRBJ1-4; D might be TRBD1 (5 bases). Deletions cut 6 bases from V and 11 bases from J, with 16 bases between. CDR1 is MNHEY and CDR2 is SMNVEV in the germline V gene (reference sequence). This CDR3 is 13 amino acids long. The CDR3 bases are TGTGCCAGCAGCACAGGCGCCCCGAATAAACTGTTTTTT. This sequence encodes CASSTGAPNKLFF.

CDR3 bases: TGTGCCAGCACCCAGACAGGGGTCACTGAAGCTTTCTTT. It encodes CASTQTGVTEAFF. The V gene is TRBV6-5, the J gene TRBJ1-1, with TRBD1 matching 8 bases. The CDR3 contains 13 residues. V lost 7 bases to trimming and J lost 4 bases; unmatched junction nucleotides: 5. From germline, CDR1 is MNHEY and CDR2 SVGAGI.

This clone showed up just a few times. This sequence joins TRBV10-3 and TRBJ1-2; 10 nucleotides align to TRBD1. The CDR3 consists of 13 residues. CDR1 is ENHRY, CDR2 SYGVKD, per germline. V shed 6 bases, J shed 3 bases, and the junction held 1 base outside the gene matches. CDR3 DNA sequence: TGTGCCATCAGGGGGACAGGGGACTATGGCTACACCTTC. Amino acid sequence: CAIRGTGDYGYTF.

In this sample, this clone turned up a few times. The V call is TRBV29-1, the J call TRBJ1-1; D uncertain. The CDR3 spans 11 residues. Per the germline V gene, CDR1 is SQVTM and CDR2 is ANQGSEA. V was trimmed by 3 bases and J by 3 bases, leaving 5 bases between them. CDR3 nucleotide sequence: TGCAGCGTTGAGGAGTACACTGAAGCTTTCTTT. It is translated as CSVEEYTEAFF.

The V call is TRBV28, the J call TRBJ1-1, with no clear D. The CDR3 covers 13 residues. The V end lost 3 bases, the J end lost 2 bases, and 7 bases lay between the germline ends. Germline CDR1 reads MDHEN; CDR2 reads SYDVKM. The DNA of the CDR3 is TGTGCCAGCAGTTTGTCTGTCAACACTGAAGCTTTCTTT. The encoded protein is CASSLSVNTEAFF.

This clone was seen only once. This rearrangement joins TRBV10-3 to TRBJ2-1, with D perhaps TRBD2 (5 bases). The germline V and J ends were trimmed by 7 bases and 5 bases, with 15 bases remaining between them. Germline-derived CDR1 and CDR2 are ENHRY and SYGVKD. The CDR3 sequence is 14 residues long. The CDR3 protein is CAIKVGATHNEQFF. Written as DNA, the CDR3 is TGTGCCATCAAGGTGGGAGCCACACACAATGAGCAGTTCTTC.

The chain links TRBV10-3 to TRBJ2-1; 10 positions agree with TRBD2. Germline CDR1 reads ENHRY; CDR2 reads SYGVKD. The CDR3 sequence is 21 residues long. Losses at the gene ends were 2 bases for V and 0 bases for J; bases not matched to a gene: 16. CDR3 in DNA: TGTGCCATCAGTGAGCTATCTAGCGGGAGTAGTGCCGTGGGCTCCTACAATGAGCAGTTCTTC. It encodes CAISELSSGSSAVGSYNEQFF.

For this clone: At one end the junction does not follow the germline gene, possibly because of a read error. The V gene is TRBV7-7, the J gene TRBJ2-3, with TRBD1 as a possible D gene (5 bases). This CDR3 has 13 amino acids. Germline V gene data show CDR1 as SSHAT and CDR2 as FNYEAQ (reference sequence). CDR3 DNA: TGTGCTAGCAGCTCAGACAGCCCAGATACGCAGTATTTT. This translates into CASSSDSPDTQYF.

This clone was observed a handful of times. J is TRBJ2-6 and V is TRBV18; possibly TRBD1 for D (6 bases). CDR1 and CDR2 from the germline V gene are KGHSH and LQKENI. Trimming removed 1 base from V and 3 bases from J, with 13 bases in between. The CDR3 has 17 residues. The CDR3 sequence: CASSPRPNRVGANVLTF. The CDR3 region has the DNA TGTGCCAGCTCACCACGACCTAACAGGGTTGGGGCCAACGTCCTGACTTTC.

The chain couples TRBV6-5 to TRBJ2-5; 7 bases are a match to TRBD2. The J segment lost 1 base and the V segment lost 0 bases, leaving 5 bases of the junction unmatched. CDR3 length: 16 residues. Germline CDR1 and CDR2: MNHEY and SVGAGI. CDR3 sequence (DNA): TGTGCCAGCAGTTACTCGGCGGGGAGGGGCCAAGAGACCCAGTACTTC. Its protein product is CASSYSAGRGQETQYF.

This clone was observed a single time. V is TRBV14 and J is TRBJ1-6; D is possibly TRBD1 (6 bases). The CDR3 is made up of 16 amino acids. The V gene's germline CDR1 is SGHDN and CDR2 FVKESK. V was pared by 1 base and J by 0 bases, with 7 bases between. The CDR3 protein is CASSQAGASYNSPLHF. In DNA form, the CDR3 reads TGTGCCAGCAGCCAAGCAGGGGCCTCCTATAATTCACCCCTCCACTTT.

This chain links TRBV11-3 with TRBJ2-1; tentatively, D is TRBD2 (6 bases). CDR1 SGHNT and CDR2 YENEEA come from the germline V gene. The CDR3 has 13 residues. V was pared by 4 bases and J by 6 bases, with 10 bases between. The CDR3 nucleotides read TGTGCCAGCAGCTCCGGACTATTCAATGAGCAGTTCTTC. It specifies CASSSGLFNEQFF.